Sequencing of this TCR beta chain was carried out in a study of T cells in localized non-small cell lung cancer. TCRdb's copy holds only in-frame clones and misses some; the assay was immunoSEQ multiplex PCR. The sample has approximately 88,000 clones; approximately 91% are singletons. This CDR3 has 14 residues. After removal of 6 bases from V and 4 bases from J, the junction contained 6 bases not matched to a gene. The germline CDR1 and CDR2 sequences are MNHNS and SASEGT. This TCR was sampled from a woman between 35 and 70 years old with stage II squamous cell lung carcinoma. This specimen consisted of PBMCs, obtained before any cancer treatment. This chain uses TRBV6-1 with TRBJ2-3; TRBD2 agrees at 8 bases. The CDR3 sequence is CASRERGRADTQYF. The CDR3 DNA reads as TGTGCCAGCAGGGAGCGGGGGCGGGCAGATACGCAGTATTTT.